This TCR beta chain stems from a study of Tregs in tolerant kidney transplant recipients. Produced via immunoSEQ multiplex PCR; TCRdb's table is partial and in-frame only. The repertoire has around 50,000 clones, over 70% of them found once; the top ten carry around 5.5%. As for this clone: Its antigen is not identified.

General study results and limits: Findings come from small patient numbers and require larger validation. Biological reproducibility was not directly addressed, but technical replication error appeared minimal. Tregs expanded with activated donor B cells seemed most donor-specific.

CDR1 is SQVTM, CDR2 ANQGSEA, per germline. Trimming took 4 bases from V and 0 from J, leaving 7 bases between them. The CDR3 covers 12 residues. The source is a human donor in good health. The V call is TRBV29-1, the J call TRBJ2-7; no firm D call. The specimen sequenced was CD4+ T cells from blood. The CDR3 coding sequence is TGCAGCGTTGTTGATGTCTCCTACGAGCAGTACTTC. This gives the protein CSVVDVSYEQYF.